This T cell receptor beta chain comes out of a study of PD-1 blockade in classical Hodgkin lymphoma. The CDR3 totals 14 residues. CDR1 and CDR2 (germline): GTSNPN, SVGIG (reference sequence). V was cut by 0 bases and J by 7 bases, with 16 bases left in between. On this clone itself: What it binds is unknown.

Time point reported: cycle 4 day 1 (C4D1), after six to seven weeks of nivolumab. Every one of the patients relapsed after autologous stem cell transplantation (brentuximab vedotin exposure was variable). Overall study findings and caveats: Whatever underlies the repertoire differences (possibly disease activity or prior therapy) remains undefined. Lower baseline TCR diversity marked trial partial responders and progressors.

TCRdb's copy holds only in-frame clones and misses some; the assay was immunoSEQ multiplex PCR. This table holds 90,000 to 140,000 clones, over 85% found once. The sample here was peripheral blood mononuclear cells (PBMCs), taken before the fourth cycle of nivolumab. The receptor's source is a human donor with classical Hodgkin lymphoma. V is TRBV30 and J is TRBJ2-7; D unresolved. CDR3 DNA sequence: TGTGCCTGGAGTGTGACACAATCCTTCGGGGAGCAGTACTTC. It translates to CAWSVTQSFGEQYF.